This is a list of T cell receptor beta chains from one sample in a study of control samples from healthy donors and cancer patients. Clones were sequenced by immunoSEQ multiplex PCR, and TCRdb holds only the in-frame ones, with some missing. The sample lists about 120,000 clones; 90% to 95% were seen once. Sequenced sample: blood. These TCRs come from a woman younger than 30 in good health. CDR3s include the opening cysteine and the closing phenylalanine or tryptophan. Fields, in order: D gene, clone size, V gene, J gene, CDR3 protein, CDR3 DNA. A D gene is named only where the DNA matches it firmly. Some rows mark clone size as missing; the rest say once, few, many or name a class of expanded clone.

d_call: TRBD2
clone_size: NA
v_call: TRBV7-9
j_call: TRBJ2-2
cdr3_aa: CASSSMLAAGELFF
cdr3_nt: TGTGCCAGCAGCTCAATGCTAGCGGCCGGGGAGCTGTTTTTT

d_call: NA
clone_size: NA
v_call: TRBV7-9
j_call: TRBJ2-3
cdr3_aa: CASNSLRTLLPDTQYF
cdr3_nt: TGTGCCAGCAACAGCTTACGGACCCTTCTTCCGGATACGCAGTATTTT

d_call: TRBD1
clone_size: NA
v_call: TRBV6-5
j_call: TRBJ2-7
cdr3_aa: CASLGPGQVYEQYF
cdr3_nt: TGTGCCAGTCTAGGACCGGGACAGGTGTACGAGCAGTACTTC

d_call: TRBD1
clone_size: NA
v_call: TRBV7-2
j_call: TRBJ1-1
cdr3_aa: CASSLAPGGVGTEAFF
cdr3_nt: TGTGCCAGCAGCTTAGCGCCAGGGGGCGTTGGCACTGAAGCTTTCTTT

d_call: TRBD2
clone_size: NA
v_call: TRBV25-1
j_call: TRBJ2-3
cdr3_aa: CASSHPGTSGSLDTQYF
cdr3_nt: TGTGCCAGCAGTCATCCCGGGACTAGCGGGTCATTGGATACGCAGTATTTT

d_call: NA
clone_size: NA
v_call: TRBV19
j_call: TRBJ1-1
cdr3_aa: CASSTKTGNTEAFF
cdr3_nt: TGTGCCAGTAGTACCAAGACAGGGAACACTGAAGCTTTCTTT

d_call: TRBD2
clone_size: NA
v_call: TRBV19
j_call: TRBJ2-4
cdr3_aa: CASSLGLAGGTDIQYF
cdr3_nt: TGTGCCAGTAGTCTAGGACTAGCGGGAGGTACGGACATTCAGTACTTC

d_call: NA
clone_size: NA
v_call: TRBV9
j_call: TRBJ2-2
cdr3_aa: CASSPQLTETGELFF
cdr3_nt: TGTGCCAGCAGCCCTCAATTAACAGAGACCGGGGAGCTGTTTTTT

d_call: NA
clone_size: NA
v_call: TRBV19
j_call: TRBJ1-1
cdr3_aa: CASSMAVNTEAFF
cdr3_nt: TGTGCCAGTAGTATGGCGGTGAACACTGAAGCTTTCTTT

d_call: TRBD1
clone_size: NA
v_call: TRBV28
j_call: TRBJ2-7
cdr3_aa: CASSNRGSEQYF
cdr3_nt: TGTGCCAGCAGTAACAGGGGTAGCGAGCAGTACTTC

d_call: TRBD1
clone_size: NA
v_call: TRBV6-5
j_call: TRBJ1-2
cdr3_aa: CASSYLPDRLPYGYTF
cdr3_nt: TGTGCCAGCAGTTACTTACCGGACAGGTTGCCCTATGGCTACACCTTC

d_call: NA
clone_size: NA
v_call: TRBV3-1/TRBV3-2
j_call: TRBJ2-1
cdr3_aa: CASSGRSDEQFF
cdr3_nt: TGTGCCAGCAGCGGGAGGTCAGATGAGCAGTTCTTC

d_call: NA
clone_size: NA
v_call: TRBV7-8
j_call: TRBJ2-3
cdr3_aa: CASSLRDPGSTDTQYF
cdr3_nt: TGTGCCAGCAGCCTAAGGGACCCAGGCAGCACAGATACGCAGTATTTT

d_call: NA
clone_size: few
v_call: TRBV28
j_call: TRBJ1-2
cdr3_aa: CASSLKLWSTGYTF
cdr3_nt: TGTGCCAGCAGTTTAAAGCTTTGGTCGACTGGCTACACCTTC

d_call: NA
clone_size: NA
v_call: TRBV19
j_call: TRBJ2-6
cdr3_aa: CASSGSAGANVLTF
cdr3_nt: TGTGCCAGTAGTGGGTCCGCGGGGGCCAACGTCCTGACTTTC

d_call: TRBD2
clone_size: once
v_call: TRBV6-1
j_call: TRBJ2-4
cdr3_aa: CASSEGLAGGPNIQYF
cdr3_nt: TGTGCCAGCAGTGAAGGTTTAGCGGGGGGCCCAAACATTCAGTACTTC

d_call: TRBD1
clone_size: NA
v_call: TRBV24-1
j_call: TRBJ1-2
cdr3_aa: CATSPLTGVNYGYTF
cdr3_nt: TGTGCCACCAGTCCTCTGACAGGGGTTAACTATGGCTACACCTTC

d_call: TRBD2
clone_size: NA
v_call: TRBV28
j_call: TRBJ2-3
cdr3_aa: CASTPLEGSGLDTQYF
cdr3_nt: TGTGCCAGCACCCCGCTGGAGGGTAGCGGGTTGGATACGCAGTATTTT

d_call: NA
clone_size: NA
v_call: TRBV6-5
j_call: TRBJ2-3
cdr3_aa: CASSTGRTDTQYF
cdr3_nt: TGTGCCAGCAGTACCGGACGGACAGATACGCAGTATTTT

d_call: NA
clone_size: few
v_call: TRBV15
j_call: TRBJ2-3
cdr3_aa: CATSRDSRDTQYF
cdr3_nt: TGTGCCACCAGCAGAGATAGTAGAGATACGCAGTATTTT

d_call: TRBD1
clone_size: once
v_call: TRBV6-2/TRBV6-3
j_call: TRBJ2-7
cdr3_aa: CASRHRGTGNLYGYEQYF
cdr3_nt: TGTGCCAGCCGCCACCGGGGGACAGGGAACCTTTATGGCTACGAGCAGTACTTC

d_call: NA
clone_size: NA
v_call: TRBV28
j_call: TRBJ2-7
cdr3_aa: CASSPAEGRNEQYF
cdr3_nt: TGTGCCAGCAGTCCCGCCGAGGGGCGTAACGAGCAGTACTTC

d_call: NA
clone_size: NA
v_call: TRBV10-1
j_call: TRBJ2-7
cdr3_aa: CASRARKGNSYEQYF
cdr3_nt: TGCGCCAGCAGAGCCCGGAAAGGCAACTCCTACGAGCAGTACTTC

d_call: NA
clone_size: NA
v_call: TRBV4-1
j_call: TRBJ2-7
cdr3_aa: CASSQGRIYEQYF
cdr3_nt: TGCGCCAGCAGCCAAGGCAGAATTTACGAGCAGTACTTC

d_call: NA
clone_size: once
v_call: TRBV29-1
j_call: TRBJ1-1
cdr3_aa: CSVDTNTEAFF
cdr3_nt: TGCAGCGTGGACACGAACACTGAAGCTTTCTTT

d_call: NA
clone_size: NA
v_call: TRBV24-1
j_call: TRBJ2-5
cdr3_aa: CATSDYPKETQYF
cdr3_nt: TGTGCCACCAGTGATTACCCAAAAGAGACCCAGTACTTC